The T cell receptor beta chain under discussion was sequenced for a study of blood T cell repertoires in COVID-19. On the study more broadly: The origin of the acute and convalescent COVID-19 samples was the United States, Italy and Spain. In each case, the material was cDNA or gDNA derived from T cells, B-cell-depleted T cells, or PBMCs.

The CDR3 has 13 amino acids. J lost 6 bases, V lost 8 bases, and 8 bases had no gene match. Per germline, CDR1 SNHLY and CDR2 FYNNEI. Original analysis: Using reference gene primer amplification, nucleated cell counts were estimated. Produced via immunoSEQ multiplex PCR; TCRdb's table is partial and in-frame only. The V and J calls and clone size were taken over from that table, and D and trimming were inferred from the DNA. The table lists approximately 300,000 clones, roughly 84% of them singletons. The specimen was peripheral blood. This TCR derives from a man aged 50-59 years with active or convalescent COVID-19. The rearrangement links TRBV2 to TRBJ1-1; 8 bases are a match to TRBD1. The chain's CDR3 is CASRGQAVAEAFF. The DNA for the CDR3 is TGTGCCAGCCGGGGACAGGCAGTCGCTGAAGCTTTCTTT. The complete variable domain, with remaining parts taken from reference TRBV2 and TRBJ1-1, reads EPEVTQTPSHQVTQMGQEVILRCVPISNHLYFYWYRQILGQKVEFLVSFYNNEISEKSEIFDDQFSVERPDGSNFTLKIRSTKLEDSAMYFCASRGQAVAEAFFGQGTRLTVV.